Listed here is a single TCR beta chain. Which antigen it targets is not known. Base-call qualities are not available, and no considerably larger clone is one nucleotide away. These data belong to a study of human T cells and chemical hapten exposure listed by TCRdb under 2021. General notes on the study: The libraries were sequenced as a pool, and the TCR yield per sample differed mostly because of small variations in library volumes within the pool. This study followed changes in the peripheral blood TCR repertoire in vivo during primary and secondary sensitization of alopecia patients to the hapten diphenylcyclopropenone (DPC). From each blood RNA sample, both TCR alpha and TCR beta chains were sequenced. Broad study findings and their caveats: No change with DPC sensitization was found in the number of TCRs above 1 in 1000 frequency, and no evidence of global repertoire structure alterations was found. Repeated subsampling changed both the strength of the expansion versus patch-test correlation and the threshold at which that correlation became significant.

Total RNA was extracted from unfractionated whole blood collected in Tempus Blood RNA tubes. About five healthy volunteers acted as controls for TCR sequencing and had blood drawn at day 0, 2 weeks and 6 weeks. The library relied on 5' RACE. Sequencing relied on an Illumina MiSeq. During library preparation, unique molecular identifiers were attached to individual cDNA molecules so that TCRs could be counted in a quantitative, reproducible way. Concerning the study's data processing: The median number of TCRs per sample was around 96,000, ranging from 23,224 to 690,600. The Decombinator software suite was used to annotate the V, J and CDR3 of the TCR reads. For the PS versus PT1 abundance plots, all samples were subsampled to the same number of TCRs (28,000). TCRs were defined as expanded if absent before sensitization and observed at least eight times at the 2-week time point. TCRdb trimmed public reads at Q25 via fastp, called clones via MiXCR and kept in-frame beta chains. Rows with one shared CDR3 protein collapse into an entry with the most common genes and DNA. TCRdb assigned the V and J calls; the authors' analysis was not used. Counted in this sample were 100,000 to 120,000 distinct CDR3 sequences; around 20% of them appeared once. The ten largest clonotypes hold around 2.7% of the sample.

This sequence was found in a human donor in good health.

The CDR3 region has the sequence CASTLGLAGAISYEQYF. The sequence in DNA is TGTGCCAGCACCCTCGGACTAGCGGGAGCCATTTCCTACGAGCAGTACTTC. The chain employs TRBV28 and TRBJ2-7; 13 central nucleotides agree with TRBD2. V is trimmed back by 7 bases and J by 1 base, and the junction contains 10 bases that no gene match accounts for. The germline V gene yields MDHEN for CDR1 and SYDVKM for CDR2. The CDR3 spans 17 residues, from the cysteine through the phenylalanine. The DNA shown is the 51-base CDR3, in frame from base 1.